This T cell receptor beta chain was recorded in a study of T cells in Graves' hyperthyroidism and ophthalmopathy. Authors of the study amplified TCR beta CDR3 regions from RNA transcripts. Initially, a first-round RT-PCR of the TCR CDR3 employed the HTBI primer set. TCRdb called the multiplex PCR reads again in MiXCR, with one record for every CDR3 protein. The sample includes around 300,000 distinct CDR3 sequences, about 13% of them seen just once. The J segment lost 6 bases and the V segment lost 11 bases, leaving 16 bases of the junction unmatched. Germline V gene sequence: CDR1 SNHLY, CDR2 FYNNEI. The CDR3 contains 15 residues.

The rearrangement uses TRBV2 and TRBJ2-4; 7 bases align to TRBD1. The sequence was obtained from a woman between 40 and 55 years old with Graves' ophthalmopathy. Input material: blood. The CDR3 region is CASRTGTNLGNIQYF. The DNA for the CDR3 is TGTGCCTCCCGGACAGGAACCAACCTAGGAAACATTCAGTACTTC.